The source of this T cell receptor beta chain is a study of beta chain features in type 1 diabetes listed by TCRdb under 2018. In terms of the full investigation: Patients and healthy donors did not differ in mean age, gender distribution, total cell number or subset yield. In the study, recently diagnosed type 1 diabetes patients and matched healthy donors were compared on the TCRB repertoires of their sorted circulating CD4+ T cell subsets. Whereas all 30 or so donors provided naive and central memory subsets, regulatory and stem cell-like memory subsets were isolated from just 8 patients and roughly 8 healthy donors. A total of roughly 110 million sorted cells were examined across all samples, and the number of cells per subset was strongly correlated with RNA yield.

The CDR3 holds 16 amino acids from the cysteine to the phenylalanine. The DNA shown is the 48-base CDR3, in frame from base 1. The germline V gene (reference sequence) sets CDR1 to MNHEY and CDR2 to SMNVEV. Germline trimming: 5 bases from V, 4 bases from J; junction bases outside gene matches: 9. The High Capacity cDNA Reverse Transcription Kit was used to reverse transcribe all of the isolated RNA, meaning that expressed TCRB transcripts were what got sequenced. Deep immunoSEQ sequencing was performed on naive, central memory and regulatory T cell samples, with an average of around 3.4 million total reads per sample. Sorted cells were lysed in RLT buffer, and RNA was extracted using DNase-treated RNeasy Micro or Mini kits according to cell number. Each cell subset was processed separately to prevent cross-contamination, with patient and healthy donor samples processed together. TCRB sequences were amplified from cDNA with the immunoSEQ multiplex PCR, producing 87-bp fragments spanning the CDR3 region. Sequencing of the amplicons was done on the Illumina HiSeq platform. Per the original workflow: Synthetic template baselines were used to correct PCR bias computationally, reads within Hamming distance 2 were collapsed, and singletons that could not be merged were discarded. Reads were aligned against IMGT so that V, D and J genes, CDR3 length and insertions or deletions at six rearrangement sites could be assigned. Within each subset, clonotype counts were normalized to sorted cell number, and only after that were true diversity and Gini coefficients computed with the tcR R package. The overlap coefficient, calculated on TCRB nucleotide sequences, was used to measure repertoire sharing. Out-of-frame TCRB sequences from naive cells were analyzed to stand in for the pre-selection repertoire. TCRdb's version of the immuneACCESS table is confined to in-frame rearrangements and falls short of the full clone set. An unresolved V gene accounts for under half of the shortfall where checked; the remainder is of unknown origin. V, J and clone size are those of that table, while D and trimming were read from the DNA. The sample table holds 350,000 to 450,000 clones, of which about 15% were seen once. The leading ten clones occupy 0.035% to 0.04% of the sample.

A single peripheral blood draw of 90 to 150 mL on average was collected from each donor into heparinised tubes. A BD FACSAria II and a panel including CD45RO, CCR7, CD25, CD127, CD95 and CD27 were used to sort naive, central memory, regulatory and stem cell-like memory CD4+ T cells. A purity above 98% was achieved for all sorted populations. PBMCs were separated immediately by Lymphoprep density gradient centrifugation and were stained directly, without being cultured. To minimize batch effects, samples were stained and sorted in pairs, one healthy donor with one patient per experiment. Comments on this clone: The specificity of this receptor is unknown. Per-base qualities were not stored, and no clone one base away is much larger.

What the work shows at the level of the full study, not this receptor alone: Because the HLA sub-analyses included only small numbers of individuals, any influence of HLA type on TCRB rearrangement was left unresolved. Naive, central memory and regulatory TCRB repertoires appeared more similar among patients than among healthy donors. In all four CD4+ subsets, TCRB CDR3 length was moderately but significantly shorter in type 1 diabetes patients. At VDJ recombination sites, type 1 diabetes patients had fewer insertions and more deleted nucleotides, which implies abnormalities in thymic rearrangement. Because cDNA rather than genomic DNA was sequenced, highly expressing activated cells could have been over-represented, although no difference in activation and CD3 levels was found between groups. Shorter templates might have been favored by PCR, but patient and control samples were amplified and corrected together, so both groups would have been affected equally by any skew.

Specimen: naive CD4+ T cells from blood. The sample's cell subset or site label is to be understood as: true naive CD4+ T cells. This clonotype originated in a man in his thirties or forties in good health. The chain is assembled from TRBV27 and TRBJ2-5, and 11 bases in between align with TRBD2. The CDR3 protein: CASSPTSGSPGETQYF. DNA sequence: TGTGCCAGCAGTCCAACTAGCGGGAGCCCGGGAGAGACCCAGTACTTC.